These 9 T cell receptor beta chains came from one sample sequenced in a study of T cell responses to AZD1222 COVID-19 vaccine. TCRdb's table, derived via immunoSEQ multiplex PCR, lists solely in-frame clones and lacks some. The repertoire includes some 150,000 clones, more than 85% of them detected once, and about 7% sits in the top ten. The sample here was peripheral blood, taken after recovery from COVID-19. The receptor set was obtained from an adult who had recovered from COVID-19.

This clone was found a few times. The sample contains more than one DNA sequence encoding this CDR3. This chain uses TRBV6-6 with TRBJ1-6; 8 bases agree with TRBD1. The ends lost 6 bases at V and 9 bases at J; junction bases unmatched: 7. The CDR3 is 14 amino acids. Germline values: CDR1 MNHNY, CDR2 SVGAGI (reference sequence). The CDR3 coding sequence is TGTGCCAGCAGGCGTGACAGGGGTGGTTCACCCCTCCACTTT. As protein: CASRRDRGGSPLHF.

The sample holds one count of this clone. The chain combines TRBV5-1 with TRBJ2-1; TRBD2 matches 9 bases. V dropped 4 bases and J dropped 12; count of bases not matched to a gene: 20. Germline V gives CDR1 SGHRS, CDR2 YFSETQ. The CDR3 loop spans 17 amino acids. CDR3 nucleotide sequence: TGCGCCAGCAGCCCCTCACCGGGCGGGAGGGGTATCAAGGGGCAGTTCTTC. This codes for CASSPSPGGRGIKGQFF.

About this clone: The same CDR3 can be traced to other DNA sequences in this sample. This chain connects TRBV18 to TRBJ2-5; tentatively, D is TRBD2 (6 bases). This CDR3 spans 13 amino acids. Germline-derived CDR1 and CDR2 are KGHSH and LQKENI. Trimming removed 0 bases at V and 4 bases at J, with 6 bases between. DNA of the CDR3: TGTGCCAGCTCACCACCCGGGGGAGAGACCCAGTACTTC. Its translation is CASSPPGGETQYF.

The chain carries TRBV27 and TRBJ2-5, with a possible D match to TRBD1 (8 bases). Germline V lookup: CDR1 MNHEY, CDR2 SMNVEV (reference sequence). There are 14 residues in the CDR3. The V end was cut by 8 bases, the J end by 1 base, with 14 bases between. The CDR3 spells CASGYRGGQETQYF. The CDR3 nucleotides are TGTGCCAGCGGCTACAGGGGGGGCCAAGAGACCCAGTACTTC.

This chain connects TRBV7-6 to TRBJ1-1, with D perhaps TRBD1 (6 bases). CDR3 size: 14 residues. The V end was cut by 2 bases, the J end by 1 base, with 8 bases between. Per germline, CDR1 SGHVS and CDR2 FNYEAQ. The DNA for the CDR3 is TGTGCCAGCAGCTTATGGGACAAGAACACTGAAGCTTTCTTT. Amino acids: CASSLWDKNTEAFF.

The rearrangement joins TRBV5-6 to TRBJ1-4; D unresolved. From germline, CDR1 is SGHDT and CDR2 YYEEEE. The V and J ends lost 0 bases and 7 bases respectively, with 13 bases between them. The CDR3 length is 15 residues. The chain's CDR3 is CASSLVRDRTEKLFF. The CDR3 DNA reads TGTGCCAGCAGCTTGGTGAGGGATAGGACTGAAAAACTGTTTTTT.

V usage is TRBV6-1 and J usage is TRBJ1-1; D might be TRBD1 (5 bases). V was trimmed by 0 bases and J by 5 bases, leaving 10 bases between them. Germline V gene lookup returns CDR1 MNHNS and CDR2 SASEGT. This CDR3 spans 14 amino acids. In DNA form, the CDR3 reads TGTGCCAGCAGTGAAGCGACGGGGGGGACTGAAGCTTTCTTT. Translating it yields CASSEATGGTEAFF.

This chain connects TRBV6-1 to TRBJ2-5; 7 bases line up with TRBD2. The V gene's germline CDR1 is MNHNS and CDR2 SASEGT. The CDR3 totals 16 residues. V gave up 3 bases and J gave up 2 bases; unmatched junction bases: 9. The CDR3 is CASSDSLAAWQETQYF. DNA for the CDR3: TGTGCCAGCAGTGATTCTCTAGCGGCGTGGCAAGAGACCCAGTACTTC.

This chain uses TRBV11-2 with TRBJ1-3; D ambiguous. The CDR3 contains 13 residues. Germline CDR1 is SGHAT and CDR2 is FQNNGV. V lost 5 bases and J lost 2, with 7 bases in between. The CDR3 region has the DNA TGTGCCAGCAGCCAGACGCCTGGAAACACCATATATTTT. Translation: CASSQTPGNTIYF.